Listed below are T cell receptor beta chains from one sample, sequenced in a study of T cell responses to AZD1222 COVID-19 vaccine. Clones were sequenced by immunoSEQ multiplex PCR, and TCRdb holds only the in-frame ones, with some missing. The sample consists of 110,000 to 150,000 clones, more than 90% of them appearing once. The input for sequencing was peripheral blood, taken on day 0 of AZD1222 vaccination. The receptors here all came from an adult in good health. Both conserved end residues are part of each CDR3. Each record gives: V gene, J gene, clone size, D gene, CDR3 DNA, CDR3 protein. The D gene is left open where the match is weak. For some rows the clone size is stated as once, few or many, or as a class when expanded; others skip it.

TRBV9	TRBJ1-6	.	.	TGTGCCAGCAGCGTTACTGACTCCTATAATTCACCCCTCCACTTT	CASSVTDSYNSPLHF
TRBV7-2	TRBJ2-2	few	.	TGTGCCAGCAGCTTAGGTCGCCAGCCCACCGGGGAGCTGTTTTTT	CASSLGRQPTGELFF
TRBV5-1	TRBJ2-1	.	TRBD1	TGCGCCAGCAGCGAAATGGACAGGTCAAACAATGAGCAGTTCTTC	CASSEMDRSNNEQFF
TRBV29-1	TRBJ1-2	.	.	TGCAGCGTTGGGGGGACCTGGGGCTACACCTTC	CSVGGTWGYTF
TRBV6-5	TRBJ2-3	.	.	TGTGCCAGCACGTTCCGGGGGTTAAGCACAGATACGCAGTATTTT	CASTFRGLSTDTQYF
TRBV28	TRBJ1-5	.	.	TGTGCCAGCAGTTTACGCACAAACTCGGGACCGATCAATCAGCCCCAGCATTTT	CASSLRTNSGPINQPQHF
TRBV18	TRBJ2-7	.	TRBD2	TGTGCCAGCTCACCGAGGACTAGCGGGAGTCGTTACGAGCAGTACTTC	CASSPRTSGSRYEQYF
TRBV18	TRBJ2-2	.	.	TGTGCCAGCTCACCAATCCCCCCTCAGGAGAACACCGGGGAGCTGTTTTTT	CASSPIPPQENTGELFF
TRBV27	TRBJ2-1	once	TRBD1	TGTGCCAGCTCTTACAGGGGCTCCTACAATGAGCAGTTCTTC	CASSYRGSYNEQFF
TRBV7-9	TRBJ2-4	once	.	TGTGCCAGCAGCTCCGACAGGGAGGGAAACATTCAGTACTTC	CASSSDREGNIQYF
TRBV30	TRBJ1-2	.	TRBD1	TGTGCCTGGATTACGACAGGGGGCTATGGCTACACCTTC	CAWITTGGYGYTF
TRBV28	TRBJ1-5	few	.	TGTGCCAGCAGTGCAAATCAGCCCCAGCATTTT	CASSANQPQHF
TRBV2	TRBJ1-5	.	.	TGTGCCAGCAGTGTTTCCAATAGCAATCAGCCCCAGCATTTT	CASSVSNSNQPQHF
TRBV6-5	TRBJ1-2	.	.	TGTGCCAGCAGTTACCGGGATGGCTACACCTTC	CASSYRDGYTF
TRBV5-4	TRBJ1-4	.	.	TGTGCCAGCAGCTTCGTCCCGGGACACGAAAAACTGTTTTTT	CASSFVPGHEKLFF
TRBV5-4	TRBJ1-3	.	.	TGTGCCAGCAGCTTGGACGGGCCGCTCTCTGGAAACACCATATATTTT	CASSLDGPLSGNTIYF
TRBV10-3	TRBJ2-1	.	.	TGTGCCATCAGTGAGGGGTACAGATCCGGCTCCTACAATGAGCAGTTCTTC	CAISEGYRSGSYNEQFF
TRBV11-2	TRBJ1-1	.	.	TGTGCCAGCAGCTTAGTCAGGGTAGGAGGTGAAGCTTTCTTT	CASSLVRVGGEAFF
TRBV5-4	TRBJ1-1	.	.	TGTGCCAGCAGCCATGCCAACAGCTGGGCAGGTGGGAACACTGAAGCTTTCTTT	CASSHANSWAGGNTEAFF
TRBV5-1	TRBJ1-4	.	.	TGCGCCAGCAGCTTGACAGGGTCCCTGCGTAATGAAAAACTGTTTTTT	CASSLTGSLRNEKLFF
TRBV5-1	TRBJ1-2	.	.	TGCGCCAGCAGCTTGGAGGGCGGACACCCGTCTAACTATGGCTACACCTTC	CASSLEGGHPSNYGYTF
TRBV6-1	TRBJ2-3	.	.	TGTGCCAGCAGTGAACGGCGGTGGTCCCTTCTAATCACAGATACGCAGTATTTT	CASSERRWSLLITDTQYF
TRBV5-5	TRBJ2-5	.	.	TGTGCCAGCAGCTACCCTCTGAGGGTGGCAGAGACCCAGTACTTC	CASSYPLRVAETQYF
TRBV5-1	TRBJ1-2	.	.	TGCGCCAGCAGAGGGAACAGCCTTAACTATGGCTACACCTTC	CASRGNSLNYGYTF
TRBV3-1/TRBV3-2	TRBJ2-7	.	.	TGTGCCAGCAGCCAATCCCACGAGCAGTACTTC	CASSQSHEQYF
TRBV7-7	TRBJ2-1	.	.	TGTGCCAGCAGCTTAACGTTTTACAATGAGCAGTTCTTC	CASSLTFYNEQFF
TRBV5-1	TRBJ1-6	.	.	TGCGCCAGCAGCCAAGGACCCTTAGAACCCCTCCACTTT	CASSQGPLEPLHF
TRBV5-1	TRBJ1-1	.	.	TGCGCCAGCAGCTTGTGGGGGGAGAACACTGAAGCTTTCTTT	CASSLWGENTEAFF
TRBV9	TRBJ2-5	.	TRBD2	TGTGCCAGCAGCGTAGGATCAAGCGGGACCTCCCAAGAGACCCAGTACTTC	CASSVGSSGTSQETQYF
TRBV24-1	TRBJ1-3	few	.	TGTGCCACCAGTGATTCCCGACTTTCCTCTGGAAACACCATATATTTT	CATSDSRLSSGNTIYF
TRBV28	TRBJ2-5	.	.	TGTGCCAGCACGAAAGCGGCCCAACTGCAAGAGACCCAGTACTTC	CASTKAAQLQETQYF
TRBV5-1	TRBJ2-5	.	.	TGCGCCAGCAGCTTGGGCAATGGGGTCGGGGAGACCCAGTACTTC	CASSLGNGVGETQYF
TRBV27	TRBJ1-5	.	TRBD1	TGTGCCAGCAGGACGACAGGGCGTAGCAATCAGCCCCAGCATTTT	CASRTTGRSNQPQHF
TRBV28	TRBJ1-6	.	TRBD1	TGTGCCAGCAGGGTGACAGGGGGCCTCCATAATTCACCCCTCCACTTT	CASRVTGGLHNSPLHF
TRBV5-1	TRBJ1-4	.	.	TGCGCCAGCAGCTCTACAGGGTGGGCTAATGAAAAACTGTTTTTT	CASSSTGWANEKLFF
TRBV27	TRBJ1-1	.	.	TGTGCCAGCAGTTTATCTAGGCTCACTGAAGCTTTCTTT	CASSLSRLTEAFF